This T cell receptor (beta chain) was recorded in a study of early T cells in non-severe SARS-CoV-2 infection. This clonotype came up many times. V lost 5 bases, J lost 4 bases, and 5 bases stayed unmatched. The CDR3 extends over 17 amino acids. TCRdb reanalysed the 5' RACE reads using MiXCR and keeps one entry per CDR3 protein. The sample lists fewer than 65,000 distinct CDR3 sequences; approximately 13% were seen once. The receptor was derived from an adult who was a healthcare worker with PCR-confirmed SARS-CoV-2 infection or an uninfected control (not recorded which). The sequencing sample was made of whole blood. The J gene is TRBJ2-1, the V gene TRBV12-3 or TRBV12-4; 16 bases are a match to TRBD2. This CDR3 reads CASSGGTSGGAYNEQFF. The DNA of the CDR3 is TGTGCCAGCAGTGGAGGGACTAGCGGGGGGGCTTACAATGAGCAGTTCTTC.